The present entry profiles one TCR beta chain with its context. Some clones are missing from TCRdb's copy, which holds only in-frame ones; the method was immunoSEQ multiplex PCR. The sample consists of around 69,000 clones, around 97% of them appearing once. These data come from a study of technical replicates of blood from a handful of donors. This clonotype was obtained from a human donor in good health. Sample: T cells isolated from PBMCs.

The CDR3 DNA reads as TGTGCCAGCAGCCAGGGGAACACTGAAGCTTTCTTT. It codes for CASSQGNTEAFF. The rearrangement joins TRBV7-9 to TRBJ1-1; a possible D gene is TRBD1 (5 bases). Trimming removed 5 bases from V and 1 base from J, with 5 bases in between. The CDR3 spans 12 residues. Germline loops: CDR1 SEHNR, CDR2 FQNEAQ (reference sequence).